The sequence of this T cell receptor beta chain was determined in a study of T cell changes during pregnancy in multiple sclerosis. The V gene end was trimmed by 4 bases and the J gene end by 8 bases; junction bases not matched to a gene: 8. Germline values: CDR1 SGDLS, CDR2 YYNGEE. This CDR3 is built from 15 residues. The protocol was immunoSEQ multiplex PCR, while the TCRdb copy is restricted to in-frame clones and leaves out a portion. The data contain roughly 37,000 clones, 91% of them singletons. The chain has TRBV9 and TRBJ2-1; 11 bases match TRBD1. This clonotype was sampled from a female donor in good health, enrolled as a control in a pregnancy study. Source: CD4+ T cells from peripheral blood mononuclear cells, taken in the second trimester of pregnancy. CDR3 in DNA: TGTGCCAGCAGCCCCCGGGACAGGGGGTACGATGAGCAGTTCTTC. It codes for CASSPRDRGYDEQFF.